The 32 T cell receptor beta chains presented below share a single source sample, sequenced in a study of blood T cell repertoires in COVID-19 (dated by TCRdb to the early 2020s). The library came from the immunoSEQ multiplex PCR assay. Here the immuneACCESS table is served through TCRdb, limited to in-frame sequences with V and J called. Missing clones are a known gap in these copies; in checked studies unresolved V genes cover under half, and the rest lacks a known reason. Within this sample are roughly 140,000 clones, with 70% to 85% of them counted one time only. Together, the top ten hold 7.2% of the sample. The material sequenced was peripheral blood. These receptors came from a woman aged 50 to 60 in a cohort sampled during active or convalescent COVID-19.

V is TRBV6-5 and J is TRBJ1-6; no clear D. V dropped 6 bases and J dropped 10 bases, with 13 bases sitting between them. CDR1 is MNHEY, CDR2 SVGAGI, per germline. This CDR3 contains 13 residues. The CDR3: CASRVWSYSPLHF. CDR3 coding DNA: TGTGCCAGCAGAGTTTGGAGTTACTCACCCCTCCACTTT.

The rearrangement links TRBV7-9 to TRBJ2-7, with 7 bases aligning to TRBD1. With 0 bases clipped from V and 4 bases from J, the junction kept 3 bases outside the gene matches. The CDR3 totals 14 residues. Germline assignment: CDR1 SEHNR and CDR2 FQNEAQ (reference sequence). The CDR3 DNA sequence: TGTGCCAGCAGCTTAGCAGGGACAGAGTACGAGCAGTACTTC. Its translation: CASSLAGTEYEQYF.

The chain is built from TRBV9 and TRBJ2-7, with D possibly being TRBD2 (7 bases). This CDR3 is 15 amino acids long. Germline assignment: CDR1 SGDLS and CDR2 YYNGEE. Trimming left V 5 bases short and J 4 bases short, with 19 bases between. For the CDR3, the DNA is TGTGCCAGCAGGACGCAGGGGTGCGGGGGTTACGAGCAGTACTTC. Translation gives CASRTQGCGGYEQYF.

The chain recombines TRBV5-4 with TRBJ2-5; perhaps TRBD1 as D (6 bases). The CDR3 loop spans 17 amino acids. Germline V CDR1 and CDR2: SGHNT, YYREEE (reference sequence). V was shortened by 4 bases and J by 1 base, with 20 bases between the two germline ends. CDR3 protein: CASSGGPTNVVQETQYF. CDR3 coding DNA: TGTGCCAGCAGCGGGGGCCCAACCAACGTAGTCCAAGAGACCCAGTACTTC.

The chain uses TRBV3-1 (or the pseudogene TRBV3-2) and TRBJ2-7; 8 positions match TRBD2. The CDR3 sequence is 16 residues long. V was pared by 5 bases and J by 5 bases, with 14 bases of the junction left unmatched. Germline V gene lookup returns CDR1 LGHDT and CDR2 YNNKEL (reference sequence). The CDR3 nucleotides are TGTGCCAGCAGCTCCCCGGCCGGGACTAGGTTCCACGAGCAGTACTTC. It is translated as CASSSPAGTRFHEQYF.

The chain joins TRBV3-1 (or the pseudogene TRBV3-2) to TRBJ2-1; D is unresolved. The CDR3 loop spans 12 amino acids. The V and J ends lost 4 bases and 3 bases respectively, with 4 bases between them. Germline V CDR1 and CDR2: LGHDT, YNNKEL (reference sequence). The CDR3 spells CASSLYYNEQFF. The CDR3 region has the DNA TGTGCCAGCAGCCTGTACTACAATGAGCAGTTCTTC.

The J gene is TRBJ2-2, the V gene TRBV4-1, with 10 nucleotides matching TRBD2. V was pared by 1 base and J by 0 bases, with 8 bases of the junction left unmatched. The germline V gene encodes CDR1 MGHRA and CDR2 YSYEKL. The CDR3 extends over 19 amino acids. For the CDR3, the DNA is TGCGCCAGCAGCCAAGTCGGGCTAGCGGGGGCTTCGAACACCGGGGAGCTGTTTTTT. Its protein is CASSQVGLAGASNTGELFF.

Only one count was recorded for this clone. The genes are TRBV9 and TRBJ2-2; 8 bases map to TRBD2. V dropped 0 bases and J dropped 2; count of bases not matched to a gene: 6. The CDR3 has 17 residues. In germline, CDR1 is SGDLS, CDR2 YYNGEE. As DNA, the CDR3 is TGTGCCAGCAGCGTAGATACGGGGGGGCCTAACACCGGGGAGCTGTTTTTT. It encodes CASSVDTGGPNTGELFF. Full variable domain (remainder filled in from reference TRBV9 and TRBJ2-2): DSGVTQTPKHLITATGQRVTLRCSPRSGDLSVYWYQQSLDQGLQFLIQYYNGEERAKGNILERFSAQQFPDLHSELNLSSLELGDSALYFCASSVDTGGPNTGELFFGEGSRLTVL.

V gene TRBV14 combines with J gene TRBJ1-6; 7 nucleotides align to TRBD1. V dropped 4 bases and J dropped 0; count of bases not matched to a gene: 15. This CDR3 is 20 amino acids long. Germline V gives CDR1 SGHDN, CDR2 FVKESK. The CDR3 reads CASSPGQPPRLSSYNSPLHF. For the CDR3, the DNA is TGTGCCAGCAGCCCGGGACAGCCGCCGCGCCTGAGCTCCTATAATTCACCCCTCCACTTT.

The count of this clone is one. This chain uses TRBV6-2 or TRBV6-3 with TRBJ2-1, with 7 nucleotides matching TRBD1. The CDR3 is 15 residues long. V was pared by 7 bases and J by 4 bases, with 10 bases of the junction left unmatched. CDR1 is MNHEY and CDR2 is SVGEGT in the germline V gene. This chain's CDR3 is CASTPQGTEYNEQFF. The CDR3 coding sequence is TGTGCCAGCACCCCCCAAGGGACAGAATACAATGAGCAGTTCTTC.

The chain employs TRBV9 and TRBJ2-2; 10 nucleotides align to TRBD2. CDR3 length equals 15 residues. V gave up 6 bases and J gave up 4 bases; unmatched junction bases: 6. Germline V gene sequence: CDR1 SGDLS, CDR2 YYNGEE. CDR3 amino acids: CASKAGGPSTGELFF. In DNA, the CDR3 is TGTGCCAGCAAAGCGGGGGGGCCTAGCACCGGGGAGCTGTTTTTT.

This clone is labeled medium-sized. This sequence joins TRBV19 and TRBJ1-3, with D unresolved. CDR3 length equals 13 residues. Germline CDR1 reads LNHDA; CDR2 reads SQIVND (reference sequence). The V gene lost 4 bases and the J gene lost 1 base, with 5 bases spanning the gap. The CDR3 protein is CASSTNSGNTIYF. The DNA of the CDR3 is TGTGCCAGTAGTACAAATTCTGGAAACACCATATATTTT.

This clone was seen more than once but under ten times. The chain has TRBV5-1 and TRBJ2-7; no reliable D call. The CDR3 covers 15 residues. V dropped 0 bases and J dropped 0 bases, with 10 bases sitting between them. Germline V gene data show CDR1 as SGHRS and CDR2 as YFSETQ. CDR3: CASSLGGLASYEQYF. The DNA for the CDR3 is TGCGCCAGCAGCTTGGGTGGGCTTGCCTCCTACGAGCAGTACTTC.

V is TRBV24-1 and J is TRBJ1-5, with no clear D. Trimming shortened V by 5 bases and J by 2 bases, and 12 bases separated the two germline ends. Per the germline V gene, CDR1 is KGHDR and CDR2 is SFDVKD. The CDR3 runs to 15 residues. As DNA, the CDR3 is TGTGCCACCAGTGGAATGGGAGTCGGCAATCAGCCCCAGCATTTT. Its protein is CATSGMGVGNQPQHF.

The chain recombines TRBV19 with TRBJ2-7; the match to TRBD2 covers 8 bases. The CDR3 extends over 16 amino acids. The germline CDR1 and CDR2 sequences are LNHDA and SQIVND (reference sequence). Losses at the gene ends were 5 bases for V and 0 bases for J; bases not matched to a gene: 9. CDR3 DNA sequence: TGTGCCAGTAGTGGAAGAACTAGCGGTAGCTCCTACGAGCAGTACTTC. Protein: CASSGRTSGSSYEQYF.

CDR3 in amino acids: CASALGGLANEKLFF. In DNA, the CDR3 is TGTGCCAGCGCCTTGGGGGGGCTCGCTAATGAAAAACTGTTTTTT. The gene calls are TRBV2 and TRBJ1-4, with TRBD1 as a possible D gene (6 bases). Germline CDR1 is SNHLY and CDR2 is FYNNEI. The CDR3 runs to 15 residues. V lost 8 bases, J lost 3 bases, and 16 bases lay in between.

This chain joins TRBV5-1 and TRBJ2-6; 9 bases line up with TRBD1. The CDR3 length is 17 residues. The trim removed 2 bases at V and 1 base at J, leaving 4 bases unmatched. The V gene's germline CDR1 is SGHRS and CDR2 YFSETQ. The CDR3: CASSFAGQGSGANVLTF. In DNA form, the CDR3 reads TGCGCCAGCAGCTTTGCGGGACAGGGTTCTGGGGCCAACGTCCTGACTTTC.

The rearrangement links TRBV7-9 to TRBJ2-5; TRBD2 aligns across 12 bases. Germline CDR1 and CDR2: SEHNR and FQNEAQ (reference sequence). Trimming took 8 bases from V and 3 from J; bases not matched to a gene: 7. The CDR3 is made up of 15 amino acids. The CDR3 DNA sequence: TGTGCCAGCCCCATCTGGACTAGCGGGGAAGAGACCCAGTACTTC. It codes for CASPIWTSGEETQYF.

The chain is built from TRBV5-5 and TRBJ1-2; a weak D match, TRBD1 (5 bases). V was trimmed by 1 base and J by 8 bases, leaving 6 bases between them. CDR1 and CDR2 from the germline V gene are SGHKS and YYEKEE (reference sequence). This CDR3 contains 11 residues. The CDR3 reads CASSLPGGYTF. Written as DNA, the CDR3 is TGTGCCAGCAGCTTGCCAGGGGGCTACACCTTC.

The V and J genes are TRBV3-1 (or the pseudogene TRBV3-2) and TRBJ1-2, with D tentatively TRBD1 (6 bases). This CDR3 region has 16 residues. Per germline, CDR1 LGHDT and CDR2 YNNKEL (reference sequence). V gave up 6 bases and J gave up 4 bases, with 21 bases separating them. The CDR3 loop reads CASSLRQAITLYGYTF. DNA for the CDR3: TGTGCCAGCAGTCTCCGACAGGCAATAACCCTCTATGGCTACACCTTC.

This rearrangement joins TRBV11-3 to TRBJ2-2; 11 bases are shared with TRBD2. The ends lost 6 bases at V and 1 base at J; junction bases unmatched: 4. The CDR3 has 16 residues. Per germline, CDR1 SGHNT and CDR2 YENEEA. The CDR3 here is CASSLLAGENTGELFF. The CDR3 nucleotides read TGTGCCAGCAGTTTACTAGCGGGGGAGAACACCGGGGAGCTGTTTTTT.

The genes are TRBV10-1 and TRBJ2-5, with D tentatively TRBD1 (6 bases). V lost 2 bases to trimming and J lost 0 bases, with 7 bases between them. The CDR3 is made up of 14 amino acids. Germline V lookup: CDR1 WNHNN, CDR2 SYGVQD (reference sequence). DNA of the CDR3: TGCGCCAGCAGTGAGAAGGGGGACCAAGAGACCCAGTACTTC. Translation: CASSEKGDQETQYF.

The chain recombines TRBV12-3 or TRBV12-4 with TRBJ2-7; 8 bases map to TRBD2. The CDR3 has 13 residues. V gave up 5 bases and J gave up 0 bases; unmatched junction bases: 0. CDR3 DNA: TGTGCCAGCAGTCGGGGGGGCTCCTACGAGCAGTACTTC. Encoded protein: CASSRGGSYEQYF.

As concerns this clone: Other DNA sequences in this specimen translate into the identical CDR3. The chain joins TRBV27 to TRBJ2-5; 7 bases map to TRBD1. Germline-derived CDR1 and CDR2 are MNHEY and SMNVEV (reference sequence). This CDR3 has 15 residues. J lost 4 bases, V lost 0 bases, and 5 bases had no gene match. CDR3 DNA: TGTGCCAGCAGTTTATCTGAGGGGGCGGGAGAGACCCAGTACTTC. It is translated as CASSLSEGAGETQYF.

The V call is TRBV3-1 (or the pseudogene TRBV3-2), the J call TRBJ1-5; 7 nucleotides agree with TRBD1. CDR3 length equals 14 residues. Per germline, CDR1 LGHDT and CDR2 YNNKEL (reference sequence). V trimming: 4 bases; J trimming: 3 bases; junction bases outside the gene matches: 3. CDR3 protein: CASSPGQFNQPQHF. The CDR3 DNA reads TGTGCCAGCAGCCCGGGACAGTTCAATCAGCCCCAGCATTTT.

The chain uses TRBV28 and TRBJ2-1, with 7 bases fitting TRBD1. The CDR3 length is 16 residues. In germline, CDR1 is MDHEN, CDR2 SYDVKM. The V and J ends lost 4 bases and 4 bases, in that order; junction bases with no gene match: 10. The chain's CDR3 is CASSSQGRDRYNEQFF. CDR3 nucleotide sequence: TGTGCCAGCAGTTCCCAAGGCCGGGACAGATACAATGAGCAGTTCTTC.

The chain uses TRBV7-3 and TRBJ1-1; possibly TRBD1 for D (6 bases). The V gene's germline CDR1 is SGHTA and CDR2 FQGTGA. Deletions cut 4 bases from V and 5 bases from J, with 8 bases between. The CDR3 loop spans 12 amino acids. CDR3 loop: CASSSTGTEAFF. CDR3 in DNA: TGTGCCAGCAGCTCTACAGGGACTGAAGCTTTCTTT.

The chain links TRBV5-1 to TRBJ2-2; a possible D gene is TRBD2 (5 bases). This CDR3 spans 15 amino acids. Germline CDR1 is SGHRS and CDR2 is YFSETQ. V gave up 4 bases and J gave up 5 bases, with 15 bases separating them. DNA of the CDR3: TGCGCCAGCAGCCCGGCGGGCAGAGAAACCGGGGAGCTGTTTTTT. This codes for CASSPAGRETGELFF.

V is TRBV7-8 and J is TRBJ1-4; D gene ambiguous. Per germline, CDR1 SGHVS and CDR2 FQNEAQ. CDR3 length: 15 residues. The ends were cut back, 6 bases at V and 0 bases at J, with 11 bases in the middle. CDR3 DNA: TGTGCCAGCAGGCGGGGAAGGGCAACTAATGAAAAACTGTTTTTT. Amino acids: CASRRGRATNEKLFF.

The V and J genes are TRBV3-1 (or the pseudogene TRBV3-2) and TRBJ2-7, with a tentative D call TRBD2 (6 bases). Between the trimmed V and J ends, which lost 6 bases and 0 bases, there was a span of 18 bases. Germline CDR1 reads LGHDT; CDR2 reads YNNKEL (reference sequence). The CDR3 totals 16 residues. Here the CDR3 DNA reads TGTGCCAGCAGTCGGGACTGGCGAGTTCCCTCCTACGAGCAGTACTTC. Its translation is CASSRDWRVPSYEQYF.

The CDR3 region has the DNA TGTGCCAGCACCGAAGGGACAGTCTATAACTATGGCTACACCTTC. Translating gives CASTEGTVYNYGYTF. V usage is TRBV6-5 and J usage is TRBJ1-2; 7 nucleotides line up with TRBD1. Germline-derived CDR1 and CDR2 are MNHEY and SVGAGI. The CDR3 runs 15 residues. V shed 7 bases and J 1 base; nucleotides not matched to a gene: 9.

The chain couples TRBV15 to TRBJ2-1; 7 bases match TRBD1. Trimming cost V 0 bases and J 0 bases; bases outside gene matches: 2. Germline V gene data show CDR1 as LNHNV and CDR2 as YYDKDF (reference sequence). The CDR3 loop spans 16 amino acids. For the CDR3, the DNA is TGTGCCACCAGCAGAGAGCCAGGGGGCTCCTACAATGAGCAGTTCTTC. Its protein is CATSREPGGSYNEQFF. Using reference TRBV15 and TRBJ2-1 for the parts outside the CDR3, the full variable domain is DAMVIQNPRYQVTQFGKPVTLSCSQTLNHNVMYWYQQKSSQAPKLLFHYYDKDFNNEADTPDNFQSRRPNTSFCFLDIRSPGLGDTAMYLCATSREPGGSYNEQFFGPGTRLTVL.